The clone carrying this T cell receptor (beta chain) was observed at least ten times. Its target is unknown. The data were taken from a study of T cells in Graves' hyperthyroidism and ophthalmopathy. Diagnosis rested on symptoms, serum thyroxine and TRAb, thyroid ultrasound, and orbital computed tomography. PBMCs came from over 8.5 ml fresh peripheral blood. The source material, RNA transcripts, was used to amplify TCR beta CDR3 regions. First-round RT-PCR of the TCR CDR3 relied on the HTBI primer set. One entry per CDR3 protein results from TCRdb running MiXCR on the multiplex PCR reads. The repertoire includes 380,000 or so distinct CDR3 sequences, approximately 15% of them detected once, and more than 20% sits in the top ten. Study findings and constraints: With a median lead of 6.5 months before onset, the model predicted ophthalmopathy.

The V gene's germline CDR1 is SNHLY and CDR2 FYNNEI. Between the trimmed V and J ends, which lost 7 bases and 8 bases, there was a span of 14 bases. This CDR3 is built from 12 residues. The sample taken for sequencing was blood. The rearrangement joins TRBV2 to TRBJ1-1; D unclear. This receptor was taken from a man aged 30 to 45 with Graves' hyperthyroidism that later progressed to Graves' ophthalmopathy. CDR3 sequence: CASTSNGLEAFF. As DNA, the CDR3 is TGTGCCAGCACTTCCAACGGCCTAGAAGCTTTCTTT.